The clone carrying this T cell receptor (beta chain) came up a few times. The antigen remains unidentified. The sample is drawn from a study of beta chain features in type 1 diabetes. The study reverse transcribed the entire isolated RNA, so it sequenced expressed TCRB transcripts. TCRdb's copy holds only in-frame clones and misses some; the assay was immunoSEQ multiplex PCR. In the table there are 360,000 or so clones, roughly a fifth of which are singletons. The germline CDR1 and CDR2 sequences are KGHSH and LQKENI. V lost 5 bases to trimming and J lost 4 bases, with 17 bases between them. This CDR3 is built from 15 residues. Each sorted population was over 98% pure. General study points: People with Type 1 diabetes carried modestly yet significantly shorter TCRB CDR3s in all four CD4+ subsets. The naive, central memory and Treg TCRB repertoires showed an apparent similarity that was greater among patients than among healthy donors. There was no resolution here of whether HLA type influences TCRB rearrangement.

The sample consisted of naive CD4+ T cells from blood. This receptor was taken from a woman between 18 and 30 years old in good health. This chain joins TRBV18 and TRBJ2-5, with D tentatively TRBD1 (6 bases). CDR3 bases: TGTGCCAGCTCATCCGGGACATCAACTCGAGAGACCCAGTACTTC. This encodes CASSSGTSTRETQYF.